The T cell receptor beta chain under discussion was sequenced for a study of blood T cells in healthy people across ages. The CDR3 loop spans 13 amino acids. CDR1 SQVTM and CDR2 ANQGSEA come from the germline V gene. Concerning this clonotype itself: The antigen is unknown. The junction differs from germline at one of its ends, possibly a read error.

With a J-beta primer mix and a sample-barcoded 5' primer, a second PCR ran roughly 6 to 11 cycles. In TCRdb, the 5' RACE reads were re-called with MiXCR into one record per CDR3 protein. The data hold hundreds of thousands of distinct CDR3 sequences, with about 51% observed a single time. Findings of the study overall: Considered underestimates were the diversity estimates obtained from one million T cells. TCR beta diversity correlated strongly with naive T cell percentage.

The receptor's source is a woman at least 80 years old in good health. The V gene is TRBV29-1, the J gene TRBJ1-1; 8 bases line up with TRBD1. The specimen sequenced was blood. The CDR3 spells CCVEEQGGTEAFF. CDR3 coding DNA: TGCTGCGTTGAAGAACAGGGGGGCACTGAAGCTTTCTTT.